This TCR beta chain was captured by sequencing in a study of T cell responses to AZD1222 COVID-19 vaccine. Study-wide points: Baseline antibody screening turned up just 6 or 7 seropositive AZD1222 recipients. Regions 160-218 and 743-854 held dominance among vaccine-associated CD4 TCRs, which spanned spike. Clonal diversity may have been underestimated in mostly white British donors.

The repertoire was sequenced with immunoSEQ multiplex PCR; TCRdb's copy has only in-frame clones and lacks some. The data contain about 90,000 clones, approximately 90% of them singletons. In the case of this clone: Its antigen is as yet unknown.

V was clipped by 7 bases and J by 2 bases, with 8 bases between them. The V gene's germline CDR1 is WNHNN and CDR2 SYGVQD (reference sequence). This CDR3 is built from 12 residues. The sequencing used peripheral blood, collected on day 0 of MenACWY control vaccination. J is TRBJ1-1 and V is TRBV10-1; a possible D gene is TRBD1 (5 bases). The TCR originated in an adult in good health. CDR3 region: CASKGYNTEAFF. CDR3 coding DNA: TGCGCCAGCAAGGGGTATAACACTGAAGCTTTCTTT.